This T cell receptor (beta chain) derives from a study of T cell repertoires in cytomegalovirus infection. Study in general: From public TCR beta signatures came an indication of both CMV infection and matching HLA type. Study-level points and caveats: Cumulated frequencies of public TCR beta families served to identify carriers of CMV plus the relevant HLA. The ex vivo response showed dominance by HLA-C-restricted CMV-specific TCR beta clonotypes.

Trimming removed 6 bases at V and 4 bases at J, with 16 bases between. The CDR3 spans 15 residues. Germline V CDR1 and CDR2: MNHEY, SVGEGT. Concerning this clonotype itself: Its antigen is not known.

MiXCR was run by TCRdb on the reads, yielding one entry per CDR3 protein. The sample lists 200,000 to 300,000 distinct CDR3 sequences, roughly 9.1% occurring once. This TCR derives from a human donor in good health (CMV status not recorded). Some clones in this sample may be carry-over from other donors' samples. The V and J genes are TRBV6-2 or TRBV6-3 and TRBJ1-5; a possible D gene is TRBD1 (6 bases). The sample taken for sequencing was PBMCs. The DNA for the CDR3 is TGTGCCAGCAGCCACCGGACAGCGAATAATCAGCCCCAGCATTTT. Its translation: CASSHRTANNQPQHF.